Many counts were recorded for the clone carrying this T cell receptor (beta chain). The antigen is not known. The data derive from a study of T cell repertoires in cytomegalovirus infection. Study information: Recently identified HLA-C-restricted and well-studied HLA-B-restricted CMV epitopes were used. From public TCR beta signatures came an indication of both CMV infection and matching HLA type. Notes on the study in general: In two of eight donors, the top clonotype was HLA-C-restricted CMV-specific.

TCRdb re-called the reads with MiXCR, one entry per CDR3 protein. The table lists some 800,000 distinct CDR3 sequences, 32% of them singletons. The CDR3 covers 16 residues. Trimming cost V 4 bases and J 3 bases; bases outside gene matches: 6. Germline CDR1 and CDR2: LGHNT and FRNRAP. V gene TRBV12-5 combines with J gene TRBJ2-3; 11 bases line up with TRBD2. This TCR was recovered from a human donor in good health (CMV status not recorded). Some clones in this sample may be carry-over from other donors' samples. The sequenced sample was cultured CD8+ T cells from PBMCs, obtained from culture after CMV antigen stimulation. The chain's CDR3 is CASGSQLAGETDTQYF. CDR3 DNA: TGTGCTAGTGGTTCGCAACTAGCGGGGGAGACAGATACGCAGTATTTT.